A single sample is the source of the 21 T cell receptor beta chains below, sequenced in a study of T cell repertoires in cytomegalovirus infection. The antigens these receptors bind are not known. TCRdb ran MiXCR on the reads and lists one entry per CDR3 protein. Of 450,000 to 600,000 distinct CDR3 sequences listed, about 44% are singletons. The source was cultured PBMCs, collected from culture after CMV antigen stimulation. Receptors were obtained from a human donor in good health (CMV status not recorded). Some clones in this sample may be carry-over from other donors' samples.

The V call is TRBV6-5, the J call TRBJ2-1; D gene ambiguous. From germline, CDR1 is MNHEY and CDR2 SVGAGI. The CDR3 is 18 residues long. The V gene lost 0 bases and the J gene lost 0 bases, with 15 bases spanning the gap. This CDR3 reads CASSYSRVAQSSYNEQFF. CDR3 in DNA: TGTGCCAGCAGTTACTCGAGAGTAGCCCAAAGCTCCTACAATGAGCAGTTCTTC.

V gene TRBV27 combines with J gene TRBJ2-2; 9 positions match TRBD2. Germline values: CDR1 MNHEY, CDR2 SMNVEV (reference sequence). The CDR3 is 15 residues long. After removal of 0 bases from V and 6 bases from J, the junction contained 2 bases not matched to a gene. The CDR3, as DNA: TGTGCCAGCAGTTTATCGGGCGGGAGGGCCGGGGAGCTGTTTTTT. Its protein product is CASSLSGGRAGELFF.

The V and J genes are TRBV11-2 and TRBJ2-1, with 9 bases aligning to TRBD2. Germline assignment: CDR1 SGHAT and CDR2 FQNNGV. This CDR3 contains 16 residues. V dropped 3 bases and J dropped 5; count of bases not matched to a gene: 8. The CDR3 coding sequence is TGTGCCAGCAGCTTCGGCGGCGGGAGGGCCAACAATGAGCAGTTCTTC. It encodes CASSFGGGRANNEQFF.

A few counts support this clonotype. The chain combines TRBV6-1 with TRBJ2-7, with TRBD1 matching 7 bases. Losses at the gene ends were 6 bases for V and 2 bases for J; bases not matched to a gene: 4. The V gene's germline CDR1 is MNHNS and CDR2 SASEGT. The CDR3 covers 13 residues. The CDR3: CASRQGQPYEQYF. Here the CDR3 DNA reads TGTGCCAGCAGGCAGGGACAGCCCTACGAGCAGTACTTC.

The chain couples TRBV6-5 to TRBJ1-6; 9 positions agree with TRBD1. The trim removed 4 bases at V and 5 bases at J, leaving 9 bases unmatched. Germline CDR1 reads MNHEY; CDR2 reads SVGAGI. The CDR3 is 17 residues long. In DNA, the CDR3 is TGTGCCAGCAGTTCCTACAGGGGGCCGAATAATAATTCACCCCTCCACTTT. The encoded protein is CASSSYRGPNNNSPLHF.

V gene TRBV7-6 combines with J gene TRBJ2-7; a possible D gene is TRBD2 (5 bases). The V and J ends lost 5 bases and 2 bases respectively, with 16 bases between them. The germline V gene has CDR1 SGHVS and CDR2 FNYEAQ. There are 15 residues in the CDR3. CDR3 protein: CASSRTQTGTYEQYF. The CDR3, as DNA: TGTGCCAGCAGCCGAACACAGACGGGAACCTACGAGCAGTACTTC. The full variable domain, with the rest looked up from reference TRBV7-6 and TRBJ2-7, is GAGVSQSPRYKVTKRGQDVALRCDPISGHVSLYWYRQALGQGPEFLTYFNYEAQQDKSGLPNDRFSAERPEGSISTLTIQRTEQRDSAMYRCASSRTQTGTYEQYFGPGTRLTVT.

The chain is built from TRBV6-1 and TRBJ1-1, with D possibly TRBD1 on 5 matching bases. Germline V gene sequence: CDR1 MNHNS, CDR2 SASEGT. This CDR3 contains 13 residues. V was trimmed by 7 bases and J by 4 bases, leaving 13 bases between them. The CDR3 DNA sequence: TGTGCCAGCACCAGGGTGGCGAGCACTGAAGCTTTCTTT. Protein sequence: CASTRVASTEAFF.

This chain's CDR3 is CASKWDRAADTQYF. Here the CDR3 DNA reads TGTGCCAGCAAATGGGACAGGGCTGCAGATACGCAGTATTTT. This chain connects TRBV6-5 to TRBJ2-3; 9 bases map to TRBD1. Germline CDR1 reads MNHEY; CDR2 reads SVGAGI. The ends lost 7 bases at V and 4 bases at J; junction bases unmatched: 6. This CDR3 has 14 amino acids.

This clonotype has a single count. The chain couples TRBV4-1 to TRBJ1-4; possible D gene TRBD1, 6 bases. CDR3 length equals 15 residues. Germline values: CDR1 MGHRA, CDR2 YSYEKL. Deletions cut 0 bases from V and 4 bases from J, with 9 bases between. This chain's CDR3 is CASSQEGQRNEKLFF. The CDR3 region has the DNA TGCGCCAGCAGCCAAGAAGGACAGCGTAATGAAAAACTGTTTTTT.

This clonotype was counted between two and nine times. The rearrangement uses TRBV15 and TRBJ2-5, with 8 bases matching TRBD2. Germline CDR1 is LNHNV and CDR2 is YYDKDF (reference sequence). The CDR3 consists of 14 residues. Germline trimming cut 5 bases from V and 5 bases from J; bases unmatched to any gene: 7. CDR3 sequence: CATSRTSMGETQYF. CDR3 coding DNA: TGTGCCACCAGCCGGACTAGCATGGGGGAGACCCAGTACTTC.

J is TRBJ2-1 and V is TRBV7-2, with D possibly matching TRBD2 (7 bases). Per the germline V gene, CDR1 is SGHTA and CDR2 is FQGNSA. The V gene lost 4 bases and the J gene lost 4 bases, with 14 bases spanning the gap. The CDR3 covers 15 residues. The CDR3 here is CASSSMRGGYNEQFF. CDR3 in DNA: TGTGCCAGCAGCTCCATGAGGGGGGGTTACAATGAGCAGTTCTTC.

This clonotype came up a few times. The chain joins TRBV7-2 to TRBJ2-5; 12 bases fit TRBD2. This CDR3 region has 16 residues. Looked up from germline, CDR1 is SGHTA and CDR2 is FQGNSA. J was trimmed by 5 bases and V by 1 base; bases with no gene match: 5. For the CDR3, the DNA is TGTGCCAGCAGCTTAGGGCTAGCGGGGGGGCGGGAGACCCAGTACTTC. Translating gives CASSLGLAGGRETQYF.

The chain employs TRBV12-3 or TRBV12-4 and TRBJ2-7; TRBD2 matches 8 bases. The CDR3 extends over 13 amino acids. J gave up 7 bases and V 3 bases, and 5 bases lay outside the gene matches. CDR3 bases: TGTGCCAGCAGTTTTGTAGGCGGGGGGGAGCAGTACTTC. Its protein is CASSFVGGGEQYF.

This clonotype was counted ten times or more. J is TRBJ2-3 and V is TRBV5-4; no definite D call. Between the trimmed V and J ends, which lost 1 base and 4 bases, there was a span of 13 bases. The CDR3 totals 15 residues. Germline V gene lookup returns CDR1 SGHNT and CDR2 YYREEE (reference sequence). The CDR3 sequence: CASSLRTNGPDTQYF. CDR3 sequence (DNA): TGTGCCAGCAGCTTGAGGACCAACGGCCCAGATACGCAGTATTTT. Variable domain in full (rest from reference TRBV5-4 and TRBJ2-3): ETGVTQSPTHLIKTRGQQVTLRCSSQSGHNTVSWYQQALGQGPQFIFQYYREEENGRGNFPPRFSGLQFPNYSSELNVNALELDDSALYLCASSLRTNGPDTQYFGPGTRLTVL.

The rearrangement links TRBV7-6 to TRBJ1-4, with D tentatively TRBD1 (5 bases). V was clipped by 1 base and J by 5 bases, with 14 bases between them. Per the germline V gene, CDR1 is SGHVS and CDR2 is FNYEAQ. This CDR3 spans 16 amino acids. The CDR3, as DNA: TGTGCCAGCAGCTTAGGCGCCGGGGGTGGGAATGAAAAACTGTTTTTT. Protein: CASSLGAGGGNEKLFF.

The chain uses TRBV20-1 and TRBJ2-3; no firm D call. V was clipped by 2 bases and J by 2 bases, with 8 bases between them. CDR1 is DFQATT and CDR2 is SNEGSKA in the germline V gene (reference sequence). This CDR3 contains 13 residues. CDR3 in amino acids: CSARSLNTDTQYF. CDR3 bases: TGCAGTGCTAGAAGTTTAAACACAGATACGCAGTATTTT.

This clonotype was seen only once. The genes are TRBV4-1 and TRBJ2-2; TRBD2 agrees at 10 bases. This CDR3 is 16 amino acids long. The germline V gene has CDR1 MGHRA and CDR2 YSYEKL. After removal of 6 bases from V and 2 bases from J, the junction contained 6 bases not matched to a gene. CDR3 coding DNA: TGCGCCAGCAGACCGGGACTAGCGATAAACACCGGGGAGCTGTTTTTT. Translating it yields CASRPGLAINTGELFF.

This clonotype occurred many times. The chain recombines TRBV7-2 with TRBJ2-3; TRBD2 is a possible D gene (7 bases). The CDR3 has 14 amino acids. Germline-derived CDR1 and CDR2 are SGHTA and FQGNSA. Trimming removed 6 bases from V and 2 bases from J, with 12 bases in between. The CDR3 reads CASRSGGPTDTQYF. Here the CDR3 DNA reads TGTGCCAGCAGGTCGGGGGGCCCCACAGATACGCAGTATTTT.

This clonotype was counted a few times. The chain uses TRBV6-1 and TRBJ1-1; D perhaps matches TRBD1 (6 bases). The CDR3 totals 13 residues. Germline loops: CDR1 MNHNS, CDR2 SASEGT. The germline V and J ends were trimmed by 6 bases and 4 bases, with 12 bases remaining between them. DNA for the CDR3: TGTGCCAGCAGAAGAACAGGGTCCACTGAAGCTTTCTTT. Translation gives CASRRTGSTEAFF.

This clonotype was counted a few times. The gene calls are TRBV11-2 and TRBJ2-3; 9 bases match TRBD2. V dropped 3 bases and J dropped 1; count of bases not matched to a gene: 5. The germline gives CDR1 SGHAT, CDR2 FQNNGV. The CDR3 consists of 16 residues. CDR3 region: CASSFPAGGGTDTQYF. CDR3 DNA: TGTGCCAGCAGCTTTCCGGCGGGAGGGGGCACAGATACGCAGTATTTT. Full variable domain (remainder filled in from reference TRBV11-2 and TRBJ2-3): EAGVAQSPRYKIIEKRQSVAFWCNPISGHATLYWYQQILGQGPKLLIQFQNNGVVDDSQLPKDRFSAERLKGVDSTLKIQPAKLEDSAVYLCASSFPAGGGTDTQYFGPGTRLTVL.

The chain recombines TRBV11-2 with TRBJ1-1; no definite D call. Between the trimmed V and J ends, which lost 8 bases and 4 bases, there was a span of 20 bases. Germline V gene sequence: CDR1 SGHAT, CDR2 FQNNGV. The length of the CDR3 is 15 residues. The CDR3 sequence: CASRLLRKGGTEAFF. In DNA form, the CDR3 reads TGTGCCAGCCGTCTATTGCGGAAGGGTGGCACTGAAGCTTTCTTT.